Presented here are 4 T cell receptor beta chains from one specimen sequenced in a study of cytomegalovirus exposure and HLA in healthy donors. Primers: 60 Vbeta forward and 13 Jbeta reverse. TCRdb keeps only in-frame clones here, not all; method: immunoSEQ multiplex PCR. The data contain about 190,000 clones, approximately 78% of them singletons. Material: PBMCs. All receptors derive from a woman aged 18 to 35 in good health and CMV-seronegative.

The J gene is TRBJ1-1, the V gene TRBV27; the D is unclear. Trimming left V 0 bases short and J 0 bases short, with 8 bases between. CDR3 length equals 15 residues. The germline V gene has CDR1 MNHEY and CDR2 SMNVEV (reference sequence). The CDR3: CASSLSGSLNTEAFF. The CDR3 DNA sequence: TGTGCCAGCAGTTTATCGGGCAGCCTGAACACTGAAGCTTTCTTT.

The V gene is TRBV6-5, the J gene TRBJ1-6; 8 bases match TRBD1. CDR3 length: 13 residues. Germline loops: CDR1 MNHEY, CDR2 SVGAGI. V was clipped by 5 bases and J by 9 bases; unmatched bases: 3. The CDR3 region has the DNA TGTGCCAGCAGTGTGACAGGGGTTTCACCCCTCCACTTT. Translation: CASSVTGVSPLHF.

The rearrangement uses TRBV28 and TRBJ2-3, with 9 bases matching TRBD2. The V segment lost 4 bases and the J segment 0 bases; nucleotides outside the gene matches: 2. CDR1 is MDHEN and CDR2 is SYDVKM in the germline V gene. The CDR3 extends over 15 amino acids. This chain's CDR3 is CASSSSGASTDTQYF. DNA for the CDR3: TGTGCCAGCAGTTCTAGCGGGGCTAGCACAGATACGCAGTATTTT.

This clone was observed a single time. The chain is built from TRBV7-7 and TRBJ2-5, with TRBD2 matching over 8 bases. The CDR3 loop spans 14 amino acids. Germline V lookup: CDR1 SSHAT, CDR2 FNYEAQ (reference sequence). V lost 2 bases and J lost 5; bases outside the gene matches: 4. CDR3 amino acids: CASSLRAGDETQYF. CDR3 bases: TGTGCCAGCAGCTTAAGAGCGGGAGATGAGACCCAGTACTTC.